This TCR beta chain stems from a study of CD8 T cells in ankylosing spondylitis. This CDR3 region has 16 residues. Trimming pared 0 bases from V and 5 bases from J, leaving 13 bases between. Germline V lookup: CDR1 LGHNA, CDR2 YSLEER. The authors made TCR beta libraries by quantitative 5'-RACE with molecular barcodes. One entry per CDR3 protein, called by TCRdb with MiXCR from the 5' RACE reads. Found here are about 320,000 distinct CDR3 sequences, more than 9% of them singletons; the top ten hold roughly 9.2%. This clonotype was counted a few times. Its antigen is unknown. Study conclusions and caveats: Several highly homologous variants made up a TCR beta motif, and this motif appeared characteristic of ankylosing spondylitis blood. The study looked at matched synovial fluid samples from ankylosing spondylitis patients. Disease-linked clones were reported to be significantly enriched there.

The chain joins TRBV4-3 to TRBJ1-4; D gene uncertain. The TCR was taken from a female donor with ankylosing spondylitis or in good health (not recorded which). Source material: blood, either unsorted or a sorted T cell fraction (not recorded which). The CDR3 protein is CASSQERAGRNEKLFF. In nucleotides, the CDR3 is TGCGCCAGCAGCCAAGAAAGAGCAGGAAGGAATGAAAAACTGTTTTTT.